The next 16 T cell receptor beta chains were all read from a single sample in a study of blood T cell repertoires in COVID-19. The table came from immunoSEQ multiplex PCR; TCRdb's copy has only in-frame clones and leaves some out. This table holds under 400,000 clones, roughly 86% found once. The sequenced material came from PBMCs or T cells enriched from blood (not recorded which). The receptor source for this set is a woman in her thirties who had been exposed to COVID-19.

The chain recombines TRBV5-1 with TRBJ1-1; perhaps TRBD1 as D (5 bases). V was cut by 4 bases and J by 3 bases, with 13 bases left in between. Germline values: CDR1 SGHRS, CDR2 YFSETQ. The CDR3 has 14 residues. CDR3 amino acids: CASSELTGDTEAFF. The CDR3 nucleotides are TGCGCCAGCAGCGAACTGACGGGGGACACTGAAGCTTTCTTT.

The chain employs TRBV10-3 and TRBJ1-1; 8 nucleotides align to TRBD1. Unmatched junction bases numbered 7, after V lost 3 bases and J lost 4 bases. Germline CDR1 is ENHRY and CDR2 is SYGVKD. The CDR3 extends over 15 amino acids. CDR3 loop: CAISDQGAIGTEAFF. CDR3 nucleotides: TGTGCCATCAGTGATCAGGGGGCTATCGGCACTGAAGCTTTCTTT.

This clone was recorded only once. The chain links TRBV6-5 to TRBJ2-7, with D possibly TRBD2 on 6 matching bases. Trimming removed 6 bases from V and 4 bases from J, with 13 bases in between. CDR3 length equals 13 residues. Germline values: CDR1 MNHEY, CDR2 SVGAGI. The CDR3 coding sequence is TGTGCCAGCAGCTTTAGCGGATTTTACGAGCAGTACTTC. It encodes CASSFSGFYEQYF.

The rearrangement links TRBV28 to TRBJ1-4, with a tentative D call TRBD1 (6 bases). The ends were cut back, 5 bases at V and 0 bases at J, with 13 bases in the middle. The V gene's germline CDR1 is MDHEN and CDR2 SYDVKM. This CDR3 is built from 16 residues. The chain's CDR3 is CASSLQGPATNEKLFF. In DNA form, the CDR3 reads TGTGCCAGCAGTCTACAGGGACCTGCAACTAATGAAAAACTGTTTTTT.

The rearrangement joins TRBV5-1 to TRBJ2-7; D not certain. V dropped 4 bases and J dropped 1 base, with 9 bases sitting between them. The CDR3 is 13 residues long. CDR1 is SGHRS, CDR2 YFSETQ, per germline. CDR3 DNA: TGCGCCAGCAGCCCTTCTATATCCTACGAGCAGTACTTC. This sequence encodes CASSPSISYEQYF.

CDR3 amino acids: CASSLQQGSTAFF. The CDR3 DNA reads TGTGCCAGCAGCTTACAACAGGGCAGTACAGCTTTCTTT. This chain connects TRBV11-2 to TRBJ1-1, with D possibly being TRBD1 (6 bases). The germline V and J ends were trimmed by 2 bases and 10 bases, with 14 bases remaining between them. This CDR3 region has 13 residues. Germline CDR1 SGHAT, CDR2 FQNNGV.

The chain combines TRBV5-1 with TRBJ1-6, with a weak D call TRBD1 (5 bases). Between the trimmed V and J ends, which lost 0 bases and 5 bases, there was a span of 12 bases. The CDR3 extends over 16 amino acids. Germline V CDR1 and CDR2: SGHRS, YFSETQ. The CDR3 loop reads CASSLAAGPNNSPLHF. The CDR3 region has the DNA TGCGCCAGCAGCTTGGCCGCAGGGCCGAATAATTCACCCCTCCACTTT.

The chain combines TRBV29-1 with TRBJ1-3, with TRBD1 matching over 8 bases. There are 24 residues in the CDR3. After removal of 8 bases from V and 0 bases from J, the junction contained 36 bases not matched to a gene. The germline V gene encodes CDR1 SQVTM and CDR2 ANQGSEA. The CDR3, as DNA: TGCAGCTTCCCCCTTGCGGGACAGGTCGATTTATGTCCTAACTGGGCTAACTCTGGAAACACCATATATTTT. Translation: CSFPLAGQVDLCPNWANSGNTIYF.

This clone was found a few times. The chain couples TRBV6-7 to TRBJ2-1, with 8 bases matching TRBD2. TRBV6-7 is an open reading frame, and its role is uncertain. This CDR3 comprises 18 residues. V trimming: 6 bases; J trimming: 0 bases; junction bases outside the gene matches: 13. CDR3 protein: CASRQLAGGGSSYNEQFF. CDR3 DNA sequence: TGTGCCAGCAGACAGCTAGCGGGTGGGGGCAGCTCCTACAATGAGCAGTTCTTC.

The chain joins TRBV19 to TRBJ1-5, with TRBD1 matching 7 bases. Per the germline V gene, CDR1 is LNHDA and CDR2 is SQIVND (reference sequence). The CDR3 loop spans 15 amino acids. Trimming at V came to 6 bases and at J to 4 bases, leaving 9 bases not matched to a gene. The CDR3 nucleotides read TGTGCCAGTAGGGCCCGACAGGGCGTAAATCAGCCCCAGCATTTT. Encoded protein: CASRARQGVNQPQHF.

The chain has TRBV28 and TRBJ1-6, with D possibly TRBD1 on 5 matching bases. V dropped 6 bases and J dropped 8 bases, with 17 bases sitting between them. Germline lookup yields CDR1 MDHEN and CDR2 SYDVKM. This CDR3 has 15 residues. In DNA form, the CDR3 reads TGTGCCAGCAGACCCGGGGGGAACGGGGATTCACCCCTCCACTTT. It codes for CASRPGGNGDSPLHF.

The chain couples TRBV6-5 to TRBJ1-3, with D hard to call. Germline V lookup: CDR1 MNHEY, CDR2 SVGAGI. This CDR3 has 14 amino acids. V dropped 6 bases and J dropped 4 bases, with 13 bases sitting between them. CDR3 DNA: TGTGCCAGCAGATCTGAGGTCACCGGAAACACCATATATTTT. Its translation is CASRSEVTGNTIYF.

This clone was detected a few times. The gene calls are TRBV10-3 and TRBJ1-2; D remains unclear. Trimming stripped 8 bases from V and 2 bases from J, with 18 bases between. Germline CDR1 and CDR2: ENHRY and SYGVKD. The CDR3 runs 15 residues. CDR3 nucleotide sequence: TGTGCCATCCGCCTAGGACTTATCAGGAACTATGGCTACACCTTC. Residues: CAIRLGLIRNYGYTF.

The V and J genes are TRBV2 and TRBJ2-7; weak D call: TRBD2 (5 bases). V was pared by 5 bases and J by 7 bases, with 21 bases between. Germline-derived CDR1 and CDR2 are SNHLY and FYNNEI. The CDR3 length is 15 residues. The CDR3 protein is CASSSWALSSGEQYF. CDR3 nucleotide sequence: TGTGCCAGCAGTTCATGGGCCCTCTCCTCGGGGGAGCAGTACTTC.

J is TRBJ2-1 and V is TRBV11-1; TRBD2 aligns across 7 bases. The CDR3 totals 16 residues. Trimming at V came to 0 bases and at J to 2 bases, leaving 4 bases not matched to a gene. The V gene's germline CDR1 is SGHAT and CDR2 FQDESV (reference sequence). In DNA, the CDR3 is TGTGCCAGCAGCTTAGCGGGAGGGTACGCCTACAATGAGCAGTTCTTC. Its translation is CASSLAGGYAYNEQFF. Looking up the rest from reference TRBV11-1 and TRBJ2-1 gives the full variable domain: EAEVAQSPRYKITEKSQAVAFWCDPISGHATLYWYRQILGQGPELLVQFQDESVVDDSQLPKDRFSAERLKGVDSTLKIQPAELGDSAMYLCASSLAGGYAYNEQFFGPGTRLTVL.

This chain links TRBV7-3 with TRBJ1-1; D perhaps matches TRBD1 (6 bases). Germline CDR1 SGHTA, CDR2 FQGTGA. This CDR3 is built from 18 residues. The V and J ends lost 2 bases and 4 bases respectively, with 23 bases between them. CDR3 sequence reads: CASSLAPPSRTVVTEAFF. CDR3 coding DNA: TGTGCCAGCAGCTTAGCTCCACCCAGCCGGACAGTGGTCACTGAAGCTTTCTTT. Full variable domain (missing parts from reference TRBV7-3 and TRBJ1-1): GAGVSQTPSNKVTEKGKYVELRCDPISGHTALYWYRQSLGQGPEFLIYFQGTGAADDSGLPNDRFFAVRPEGSVSTLKIQRTERGDSAVYLCASSLAPPSRTVVTEAFFGQGTRLTVV.